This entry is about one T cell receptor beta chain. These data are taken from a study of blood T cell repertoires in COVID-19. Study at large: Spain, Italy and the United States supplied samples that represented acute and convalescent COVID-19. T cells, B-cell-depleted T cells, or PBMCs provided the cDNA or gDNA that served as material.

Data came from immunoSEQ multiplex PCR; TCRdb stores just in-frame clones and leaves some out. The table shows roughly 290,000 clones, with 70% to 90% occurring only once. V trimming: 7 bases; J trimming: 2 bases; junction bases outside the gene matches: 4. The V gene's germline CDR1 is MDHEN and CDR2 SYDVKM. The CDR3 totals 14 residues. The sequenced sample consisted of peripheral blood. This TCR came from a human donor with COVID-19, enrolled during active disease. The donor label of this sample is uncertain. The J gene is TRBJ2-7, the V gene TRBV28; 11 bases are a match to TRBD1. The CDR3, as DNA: TGTGCCAGCACGATGGACAGGGGGCCCTACGAGCAGTACTTC. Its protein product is CASTMDRGPYEQYF.